The next 28 T cell receptor beta chains were all read from a single sample in a study of T-cell reconstitution after alpha-beta-depleted transplantation in children. Unique molecular identifiers were incorporated into the prepared TCRbeta library. In TCRdb, the PCR reads were re-called with MiXCR into one record per CDR3 protein. The repertoire holds roughly 82,000 distinct CDR3 sequences, with 11% to 15% as singletons. Here the sequenced sample was PBMCs, mostly from graft donor cells, taken 180 days after TCRalphabeta/CD19-depleted stem cell transplant. The receptors stem from a male patient between 2 and 10 years old who had a stem cell transplant for acute lymphoblastic leukemia, so the T cells may come from the graft donor.

The chain joins TRBV5-1 to TRBJ2-4, with 9 bases identical to TRBD1. Germline CDR1 reads SGHRS; CDR2 reads YFSETQ. J was trimmed by 3 bases and V by 3 bases; bases with no gene match: 4. The CDR3 totals 15 residues. This CDR3 is CASSWTGVGKNIQYF. In DNA, the CDR3 is TGCGCCAGCAGCTGGACAGGGGTGGGCAAAAACATTCAGTACTTC.

CDR3 residues: CASRRQINTEAFF. CDR3 nucleotides: TGTGCCAGCAGGAGACAGATCAACACTGAAGCTTTCTTT. V usage is TRBV6-1 and J usage is TRBJ1-1; D is perhaps TRBD1 (5 bases). CDR3 length equals 13 residues. Germline V gene sequence: CDR1 MNHNS, CDR2 SASEGT. Trimming took 6 bases from V and 2 from J, leaving 10 bases between them.

This clonotype came up a few times. This chain uses TRBV11-3 with TRBJ2-1; a weak D match, TRBD1 (5 bases). Germline V lookup: CDR1 SGHNT, CDR2 YENEEA. V lost 5 bases and J 3 bases, leaving 17 bases between the germline ends. This CDR3 spans 16 amino acids. The CDR3 bases are TGTGCCAGCAGCCCCCGATGGACATCCTACTACAATGAGCAGTTCTTC. This sequence encodes CASSPRWTSYYNEQFF.

The rearrangement uses TRBV7-9 and TRBJ2-7, with D possibly matching TRBD2 (6 bases). This CDR3 spans 15 amino acids. Trimming stripped 4 bases from V and 2 bases from J, with 15 bases between. CDR1 and CDR2 (germline): SEHNR, FQNEAQ (reference sequence). CDR3 in DNA: TGTGCCAGCAGCTCGGGAGATTTGATACCCTACGAGCAGTACTTC. Encoded protein: CASSSGDLIPYEQYF.

Only a few counts were recorded for this clonotype. The chain couples TRBV21-1 to TRBJ2-7; the table's D gene call, TRBD1, was not cross checked with the DNA. TRBV21-1 is marked as a pseudogene. CDR3 length: 14 residues. As DNA, the CDR3 is TGTGCCAGCAGCAGACGACAGTACGCTGACGGGCAGTACTTC. It codes for CASSRRQYADGQYF.

This rearrangement joins TRBV20-1 to TRBJ2-5; D might be TRBD1 (6 bases). Trimming removed 1 base at V and 5 bases at J, with 11 bases between. Germline V gives CDR1 DFQATT, CDR2 SNEGSKA (reference sequence). This CDR3 has 13 amino acids. This CDR3 reads CSARANRAETQYF. In DNA form, the CDR3 reads TGCAGTGCTAGAGCTAACAGGGCCGAGACCCAGTACTTC.

This clonotype was seen a handful of times. The chain couples TRBV7-9 to TRBJ2-1; no reliable D call. The V and J ends lost 1 base and 16 bases respectively, with 14 bases between them. In germline, CDR1 is SEHNR, CDR2 FQNEAQ (reference sequence). The CDR3 sequence is 12 residues long. The chain's CDR3 is CASSLVPLPPFF. Here the CDR3 DNA reads TGTGCCAGCAGCTTAGTCCCCCTTCCCCCTTTCTTC.

This clonotype was recorded a few times. The rearrangement uses TRBV20-1 and TRBJ2-7, with D unclear. CDR1 and CDR2 (germline): DFQATT, SNEGSKA (reference sequence). Trimming took off 4 bases at V and 2 bases at J, with 12 bases between the two ends. The CDR3 covers 13 residues. The DNA of the CDR3 is TGCAGTGCTATCTGGGCAACCACCTACGAGCAGTACTTC. Residues: CSAIWATTYEQYF.

This clonotype was counted ten times or more. The genes are TRBV6-5 and TRBJ1-1, with D tentatively TRBD1 (5 bases). Trimming pared 0 bases from V and 1 base from J, leaving 9 bases between. Per germline, CDR1 MNHEY and CDR2 SVGAGI. CDR3 length: 15 amino acids. The CDR3 nucleotides read TGTGCCAGCAGTTACTCGAGGACATCGAACACTGAAGCTTTCTTT. Its translation: CASSYSRTSNTEAFF.

This clonotype was recorded a few times. The gene calls are TRBV25-1 and TRBJ2-7; 10 bases fit TRBD1. V trimming: 4 bases; J trimming: 2 bases; junction bases outside the gene matches: 2. CDR1 and CDR2 from the germline V gene are MGHDK and SYGVNS. The CDR3 is made up of 14 amino acids. The CDR3 sequence: CASSAGTGAYEQYF. The DNA of the CDR3 is TGTGCCAGCAGTGCTGGGACAGGGGCCTACGAGCAGTACTTC.

The rearrangement uses TRBV10-3 and TRBJ2-3, with D possibly being TRBD1 (6 bases). From germline, CDR1 is ENHRY and CDR2 SYGVKD. The CDR3 covers 13 residues. The ends were cut back, 5 bases at V and 5 bases at J, with 11 bases in the middle. This CDR3 reads CAISRTALDTQYF. In nucleotides, the CDR3 is TGTGCCATCAGTAGGACAGCTTTAGATACGCAGTATTTT.

In this sample, this clonotype turned up a few times. The chain uses TRBV10-2 and TRBJ2-1, with 9 positions matching TRBD2. J lost 5 bases, V lost 5 bases, and 4 bases had no gene match. The CDR3 runs 14 residues. Germline CDR1 is WSHSY and CDR2 is SAAADI. The CDR3 sequence is CASSPSGADNEQFF. In nucleotides, the CDR3 is TGCGCCAGCAGTCCTAGCGGGGCCGACAATGAGCAGTTCTTC.

The chain joins TRBV12-1 to TRBJ2-6. TRBV12-1 represents a pseudogene. CDR3 size: 13 residues. CDR3 region: CPRPLSGANVLTF. CDR3 sequence (DNA): TGTCCCAGACCTCTCTCTGGGGCCAACGTCCTGACTTTC.

This clonotype was counted a few times. This sequence joins TRBV18 and TRBJ2-4, with no clear D. This CDR3 has 11 residues. Germline V CDR1 and CDR2: KGHSH, LQKENI. Trimming removed 6 bases at V and 8 bases at J, with 8 bases between. CDR3 nucleotides: TGTGCCAGCTCCACCCGGGACATTCAGTACTTC. Protein product: CASSTRDIQYF. The full variable domain, in which reference TRBV18 and TRBJ2-4 provide the parts outside the CDR3, is NAGVMQNPRHLVRRRGQEARLRCSPMKGHSHVYWYRQLPEEGLKFMVYLQKENIIDESGMPKERFSAEFPKEGPSILRIQQVVRGDSAAYFCASSTRDIQYFGAGTRLSVL.

This clonotype was seen a handful of times. V is TRBV15 and J is TRBJ2-6; D tentatively reads TRBD1 or TRBD2 (7 bases each). This CDR3 spans 20 amino acids. Trimming stripped 0 bases from V and 0 bases from J, with 18 bases between. Germline assignment: CDR1 LNHNV and CDR2 YYDKDF (reference sequence). CDR3 amino acids: CATSRDRGAGGYSGANVLTF. CDR3 in DNA: TGTGCCACCAGCAGAGATCGGGGGGCAGGGGGTTACTCTGGGGCCAACGTCCTGACTTTC.

V is TRBV10-3 and J is TRBJ2-5; D uncertain. The germline V gene has CDR1 ENHRY and CDR2 SYGVKD. Trimming took 7 bases from V and 2 from J, leaving 11 bases between them. CDR3 length: 13 amino acids. DNA of the CDR3: TGTGCCATCAAAGAACAGCCTCAAGAGACCCAGTACTTC. Its translation: CAIKEQPQETQYF.

This clonotype was observed once. This rearrangement joins TRBV4-3 to TRBJ2-5; D may be TRBD1 or TRBD2 (5 bases each). Germline CDR1 and CDR2: LGHNA and YSLEER. The germline V and J ends were trimmed by 3 bases and 5 bases, with 19 bases remaining between them. This CDR3 is built from 16 residues. This CDR3 is CASSQGLFLGTETQYF. CDR3 nucleotides: TGCGCCAGCAGCCAGGGGCTCTTCCTGGGGACGGAGACCCAGTACTTC.

At least ten counts were recorded for this clonotype. CDR3: CASSLRAGGDTQYF. For the CDR3, the DNA is TGTGCCAGCAGTTTAAGGGCAGGAGGAGATACGCAGTATTTT. The chain employs TRBV12-3 or TRBV12-4 and TRBJ2-3, with D maybe TRBD2 (5 bases). The CDR3 covers 14 residues. With 2 bases removed from V and 5 bases from J, the gap between germline ends came to 11 bases.

This clonotype was detected many times. V gene TRBV12-3 or TRBV12-4 combines with J gene TRBJ2-3; D remains ambiguous. The CDR3 spans 11 residues. The V and J ends lost 7 bases and 6 bases respectively, with 8 bases between them. The CDR3, as DNA: TGTGCCAGCATCCTAGGGGATACGCAGTATTTT. Its protein is CASILGDTQYF.

This chain connects TRBV7-3 to TRBJ2-7; tentatively, D is TRBD2 (6 bases). Germline assignment: CDR1 SGHTA and CDR2 FQGTGA. CDR3 length: 15 amino acids. Trimming took 6 bases from V and 0 from J, leaving 15 bases between them. CDR3 DNA sequence: TGTGCCAGCAGTTCCTCCAGCGGGTCCTCCTACGAGCAGTACTTC. This gives the protein CASSSSSGSSYEQYF. Drawing the rest from reference TRBV7-3 and TRBJ2-7, the complete variable domain is GAGVSQTPSNKVTEKGKYVELRCDPISGHTALYWYRQSLGQGPEFLIYFQGTGAADDSGLPNDRFFAVRPEGSVSTLKIQRTERGDSAVYLCASSSSSGSSYEQYFGPGTRLTVT.

This chain joins TRBV7-2 and TRBJ2-7, with 8 bases identical to TRBD2. The germline V gene encodes CDR1 SGHTA and CDR2 FQGNSA. With V trimmed by 0 bases and J by 4 bases, 2 bases remained unmatched. CDR3 length: 14 residues. CDR3 residues: CASSLAKRGYEQYF. The DNA for the CDR3 is TGTGCCAGCAGCTTAGCGAAGCGGGGGTACGAGCAGTACTTC.

This chain joins TRBV7-8 and TRBJ2-1; the D gene could be TRBD1 or TRBD2 (5 bases each). This CDR3 spans 15 amino acids. The V and J ends lost 3 bases and 7 bases respectively, with 16 bases between them. CDR1 SGHVS and CDR2 FQNEAQ come from the germline V gene. The CDR3, as DNA: TGTGCCAGCAGCTTCGGAGTGGCCGGGACGAATGAGCAGTTCTTC. Encoded protein: CASSFGVAGTNEQFF.

The chain uses TRBV12-3 or TRBV12-4 and TRBJ2-5; D is tentatively TRBD1 or TRBD2 (5 bases each). CDR3 length: 14 residues. V dropped 10 bases and J dropped 4 bases, with 19 bases sitting between them. The CDR3 protein is CATGWGNGVETQYF. CDR3 coding DNA: TGTGCCACCGGTTGGGGGAACGGAGTAGAGACCCAGTACTTC.

This chain joins TRBV20-1 and TRBJ1-6; no clear D gene. Germline V lookup: CDR1 DFQATT, CDR2 SNEGSKA (reference sequence). Trimming shortened V by 1 base and J by 0 bases, and 7 bases separated the two germline ends. The length of the CDR3 is 15 residues. As DNA, the CDR3 is TGCAGTGCTAGAGTCCAAAACTCCTATAATTCACCCCTCCACTTT. Translated, it gives CSARVQNSYNSPLHF.

The CDR3 DNA is TGCAGTGCTAGATCCGGGACAGTGGAGTCGATCACTGAAGCTTTCTTT. Amino acids: CSARSGTVESITEAFF. The rearrangement joins TRBV20-1 to TRBJ1-1, with 7 bases that match TRBD1. The CDR3 has 16 amino acids. With 2 bases clipped from V and 4 bases from J, the junction kept 13 bases outside the gene matches. CDR1 DFQATT and CDR2 SNEGSKA come from the germline V gene (reference sequence).

This clonotype was seen a few times. The genes are TRBV10-1 and TRBJ2-7; no reliable D call. The CDR3 is made up of 14 amino acids. The V gene's germline CDR1 is WNHNN and CDR2 SYGVQD (reference sequence). Trimming pared 0 bases from V and 1 base from J, leaving 7 bases between. CDR3 sequence reads: CASSESVLSYEQYF. The CDR3 coding sequence is TGCGCCAGCAGTGAGTCGGTCCTATCCTACGAGCAGTACTTC.

In this sample, this clonotype turned up many times. V gene TRBV10-3 combines with J gene TRBJ1-1; TRBD1 matches 11 bases. Germline V lookup: CDR1 ENHRY, CDR2 SYGVKD. The CDR3 loop spans 15 amino acids. V lost 4 bases to trimming and J lost 6 bases; unmatched junction nucleotides: 7. The CDR3 spells CAISGRTGGTAEAFF. The CDR3 bases are TGTGCCATCAGTGGGAGGACAGGGGGCACCGCTGAAGCTTTCTTT.

Written as DNA, the CDR3 is TGTGCCAGCAGCTTGATTCCCCGGGGGTCTCAGCCCCAGCATTTT. Protein sequence: CASSLIPRGSQPQHF. The chain carries TRBV5-5 and TRBJ1-5, with D possibly matching TRBD1 (5 bases). The V and J ends lost 1 base and 6 bases respectively, with 14 bases between them. Germline CDR1 SGHKS, CDR2 YYEKEE (reference sequence). CDR3 length: 15 residues.